The 21 T cell receptor beta chains given below trace back to one sample, sequenced in a study. TCRdb passed the 5' RACE reads through MiXCR, listing each CDR3 protein once. The data hold thousands of distinct CDR3 sequences, with around 66% observed a single time. The sample was memory CD4+ T cells sorted from a lymph node. As to subset: memory CD4+ T cells, CD4+CD45RO+CD25-. These receptors came from a female donor with breast cancer.

The rearrangement uses TRBV12-3 or TRBV12-4 and TRBJ2-3, with 12 nucleotides matching TRBD2. J was trimmed by 3 bases and V by 5 bases; bases with no gene match: 6. The CDR3 loop spans 16 amino acids. The CDR3 nucleotides are TGTGCCAGCAGTGTAGGACTAGCGGGACTGACAGATACGCAGTATTTT. This gives the protein CASSVGLAGLTDTQYF.

The chain recombines TRBV12-3 or TRBV12-4 with TRBJ1-5, with unresolved D. V was trimmed by 2 bases and J by 5 bases, leaving 7 bases between them. CDR3 length: 13 residues. The CDR3 spells CASSLYSYQPQHF. The CDR3 DNA follows: TGTGCCAGCAGTTTATACAGTTATCAGCCCCAGCATTTT.

The chain uses TRBV7-2 and TRBJ1-5; D gene uncertain. The CDR3 contains 14 residues. In germline, CDR1 is SGHTA, CDR2 FQGNSA. V lost 3 bases to trimming and J lost 6 bases, with 12 bases between them. The CDR3 is CASSLGGSGQPQHF. As DNA, the CDR3 is TGTGCCAGCAGCTTGGGCGGGTCGGGTCAGCCCCAGCATTTT.

The V gene is TRBV20-1, the J gene TRBJ2-7, with no clear D. V shed 0 bases and J shed 4 bases, with 13 bases lying between them. The CDR3 has 14 amino acids. The germline CDR1 and CDR2 sequences are DFQATT and SNEGSKA (reference sequence). The CDR3 sequence is CSARDPRRVYEQYF. The CDR3 coding sequence is TGCAGTGCTAGAGACCCGCGTCGCGTTTACGAGCAGTACTTC.

V is TRBV7-6 and J is TRBJ2-1, with TRBD2 matching 7 bases. Per the germline V gene, CDR1 is SGHVS and CDR2 is FNYEAQ. With 5 bases clipped from V and 9 bases from J, the junction kept 7 bases outside the gene matches. This CDR3 comprises 13 residues. The CDR3 loop is CASSPGTTSEQFF. The CDR3 nucleotides are TGTGCCAGCAGCCCCGGGACTACCAGTGAGCAGTTCTTC.

The chain uses TRBV20-1 and TRBJ2-7; D may be TRBD1 (5 bases). This CDR3 has 14 residues. Germline CDR1 reads DFQATT; CDR2 reads SNEGSKA (reference sequence). V lost 5 bases and J lost 2, with 16 bases in between. The CDR3 coding sequence is TGCAGTGCTTCTACAGGTGCCCTGACCTACGAGCAGTACTTC. Translating it yields CSASTGALTYEQYF.

This clonotype has only a few counts. This chain uses TRBV5-1 with TRBJ1-1, with D unclear. Germline V gene lookup returns CDR1 SGHRS and CDR2 YFSETQ. This CDR3 spans 13 amino acids. Trimming took 1 base from V and 3 from J, leaving 7 bases between them. The CDR3: CASSLSPDTEAFF. The DNA for the CDR3 is TGCGCCAGCAGCTTGTCCCCGGACACTGAAGCTTTCTTT.

V usage is TRBV11-3 and J usage is TRBJ2-1; 10 bases are shared with TRBD2. Germline CDR1 is SGHNT and CDR2 is YENEEA. Trimming cost V 6 bases and J 4 bases; bases outside gene matches: 9. The CDR3 has 16 residues. CDR3 sequence reads: CASSSISGGGYNEQFF. The DNA for the CDR3 is TGTGCCAGCAGTTCCATCAGCGGGGGGGGTTACAATGAGCAGTTCTTC.

The chain employs TRBV20-1 and TRBJ2-3; possibly TRBD2 for D (6 bases). The CDR3 spans 14 residues. The germline V and J ends were trimmed by 5 bases and 0 bases, with 12 bases remaining between them. Germline CDR1 is DFQATT and CDR2 is SNEGSKA (reference sequence). CDR3 nucleotide sequence: TGCAGTGCTGGAGGGCTTACTAGCACAGATACGCAGTATTTT. It yields the protein CSAGGLTSTDTQYF.

This clonotype has just a few counts. The chain is built from TRBV7-2 and TRBJ2-7, with D perhaps matching TRBD1 (5 bases). Germline CDR1 is SGHTA and CDR2 is FQGNSA. The CDR3 contains 11 residues. Trimming took 4 bases from V and 5 from J, leaving 6 bases between them. The CDR3 spells CASSSTDEQYF. The CDR3, as DNA: TGTGCCAGCAGCTCGACAGACGAGCAGTACTTC. Complete variable domain (other parts from reference TRBV7-2 and TRBJ2-7): GAGVSQSPSNKVTEKGKDVELRCDPISGHTALYWYRQSLGQGLEFLIYFQGNSAPDKSGLPSDRFSAERTGGSVSTLTIQRTQQEDSAVYLCASSSTDEQYFGPGTRLTVT.

This chain joins TRBV7-2 and TRBJ2-6, with D unresolved. Germline CDR1 and CDR2: SGHTA and FQGNSA. V was pared by 3 bases and J by 2 bases, with 8 bases between. This CDR3 region has 15 residues. CDR3 sequence: CASSFSGPGANVLTF. In DNA, the CDR3 is TGTGCCAGCAGCTTCTCCGGGCCTGGGGCCAACGTCCTGACTTTC. Together with reference TRBV7-2 and TRBJ2-6, the CDR3 gives the full variable domain: GAGVSQSPSNKVTEKGKDVELRCDPISGHTALYWYRQSLGQGLEFLIYFQGNSAPDKSGLPSDRFSAERTGGSVSTLTIQRTQQEDSAVYLCASSFSGPGANVLTFGAGSRLTVL.

This chain uses TRBV5-1 with TRBJ2-5, with 8 nucleotides matching TRBD2. The CDR3 runs 15 residues. J gave up 3 bases and V 4 bases, and 8 bases lay outside the gene matches. Germline V gives CDR1 SGHRS, CDR2 YFSETQ. CDR3 in amino acids: CASSPSPGLEETQYF. The CDR3 region has the DNA TGCGCCAGCAGCCCATCCCCGGGACTAGAAGAGACCCAGTACTTC.

The gene calls are TRBV2 and TRBJ2-3, with no clear D. CDR1 and CDR2 (germline): SNHLY, FYNNEI. The V gene lost 7 bases and the J gene lost 6 bases, with 14 bases spanning the gap. The CDR3 spans 13 residues. CDR3 sequence (DNA): TGTGCCAGCACTCACCCCGACGGGGATACGCAGTATTTT. Translated, it gives CASTHPDGDTQYF.

The chain couples TRBV20-1 to TRBJ2-1; TRBD2 matches at 7 bases. J gave up 13 bases and V 3 bases, and 6 bases lay outside the gene matches. This CDR3 is built from 11 residues. The germline CDR1 and CDR2 sequences are DFQATT and SNEGSKA (reference sequence). CDR3 residues: CSARAGDYQFF. DNA for the CDR3: TGCAGTGCTAGGGCGGGAGATTACCAGTTCTTC.

V and J are TRBV5-1 and TRBJ2-1; 7 nucleotides line up with TRBD1. Trimming removed 4 bases from V and 2 bases from J; junction bases left unmatched: 9. Germline-derived CDR1 and CDR2 are SGHRS and YFSETQ. The CDR3 loop spans 16 amino acids. Here the CDR3 DNA reads TGCGCCAGCAGCGTCCGACAGGGCTCTACCTACAATGAGCAGTTCTTC. Protein sequence: CASSVRQGSTYNEQFF.

The rearrangement links TRBV7-9 to TRBJ1-1; the D is unclear. CDR3 length equals 11 residues. Germline CDR1 and CDR2: SEHNR and FQNEAQ (reference sequence). Deletions cut 5 bases from V and 5 bases from J, with 6 bases between. The CDR3 DNA sequence: TGTGCCAGCAGCCCCGAAACTGAAGCTTTCTTT. As protein: CASSPETEAFF. The full variable domain, rest sourced from reference TRBV7-9 and TRBJ1-1, is DTGVSQNPRHKITKRGQNVTFRCDPISEHNRLYWYRQTLGQGPEFLTYFQNEAQLEKSRLLSDRFSAERPKGSFSTLEIQRTEQGDSAMYLCASSPETEAFFGQGTRLTVV.

DNA of the CDR3: TGTGCCAGCAGCATCTCCGGGACTCCCATCGAGCAGTACTTC. Protein: CASSISGTPIEQYF. This chain connects TRBV7-8 to TRBJ2-7, with a possible D match to TRBD2 (6 bases). The V end lost 5 bases, the J end lost 6 bases, and 17 bases lay between the germline ends. Per the germline V gene, CDR1 is SGHVS and CDR2 is FQNEAQ. The CDR3 runs to 14 residues.

V is TRBV20-1 and J is TRBJ1-1; 9 bases map to TRBD1. This CDR3 region has 16 residues. J lost 6 bases, V lost 6 bases, and 17 bases had no gene match. From germline, CDR1 is DFQATT and CDR2 SNEGSKA (reference sequence). The CDR3 loop is CSARGQGRGRGSEAFF. CDR3 nucleotides: TGCAGTGCAAGGGGACAGGGCAGGGGGAGAGGCTCTGAAGCTTTCTTT.

The chain combines TRBV27 with TRBJ2-7, with 9 bases lining up with TRBD2. The CDR3 runs 16 residues. Germline V gene sequence: CDR1 MNHEY, CDR2 SMNVEV (reference sequence). The ends lost 1 base at V and 4 bases at J; junction bases unmatched: 8. CDR3: CASSLLRAGGVYEQYF. The CDR3 DNA sequence: TGTGCCAGCAGTTTATTAAGAGCGGGAGGAGTGTACGAGCAGTACTTC.

The chain couples TRBV10-3 to TRBJ2-4, with no clear D. Trimming stripped 8 bases from V and 0 bases from J, with 8 bases between. CDR3 length: 13 residues. From germline, CDR1 is ENHRY and CDR2 SYGVKD. The CDR3 sequence is CAIFALAKNIQYF. The CDR3 DNA sequence: TGTGCCATCTTTGCCTTAGCCAAAAACATTCAGTACTTC.

V usage is TRBV7-2 and J usage is TRBJ2-5; D unclear. In germline, CDR1 is SGHTA, CDR2 FQGNSA. This CDR3 spans 15 amino acids. V shed 2 bases and J shed 4 bases, with 14 bases lying between them. The CDR3 DNA sequence: TGTGCCAGCAGCTTACAAGCTTCAACCGTAGAGACCCAGTACTTC. It is translated as CASSLQASTVETQYF.